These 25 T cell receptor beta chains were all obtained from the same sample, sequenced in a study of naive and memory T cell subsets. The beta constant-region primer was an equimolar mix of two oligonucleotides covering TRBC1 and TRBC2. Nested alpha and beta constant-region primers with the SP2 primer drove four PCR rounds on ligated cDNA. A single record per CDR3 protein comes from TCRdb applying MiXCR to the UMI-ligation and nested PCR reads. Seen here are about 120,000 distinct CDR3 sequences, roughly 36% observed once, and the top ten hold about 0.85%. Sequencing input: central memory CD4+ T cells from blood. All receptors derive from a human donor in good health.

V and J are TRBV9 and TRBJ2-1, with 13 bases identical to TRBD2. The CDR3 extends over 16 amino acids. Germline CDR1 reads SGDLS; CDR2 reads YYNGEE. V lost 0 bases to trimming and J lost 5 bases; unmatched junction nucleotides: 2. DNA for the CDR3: TGTGCCAGCAGCGTAGGGGGGACTAGCGGGAACAATGAGCAGTTCTTC. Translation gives CASSVGGTSGNNEQFF.

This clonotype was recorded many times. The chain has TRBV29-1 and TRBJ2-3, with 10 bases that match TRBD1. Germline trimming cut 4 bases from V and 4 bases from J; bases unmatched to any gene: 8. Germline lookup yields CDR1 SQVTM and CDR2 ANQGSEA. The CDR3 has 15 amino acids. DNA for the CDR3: TGCAGCGTTGGGTCTACCGGGACAGGGGCAGATACGCAGTATTTT. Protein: CSVGSTGTGADTQYF.

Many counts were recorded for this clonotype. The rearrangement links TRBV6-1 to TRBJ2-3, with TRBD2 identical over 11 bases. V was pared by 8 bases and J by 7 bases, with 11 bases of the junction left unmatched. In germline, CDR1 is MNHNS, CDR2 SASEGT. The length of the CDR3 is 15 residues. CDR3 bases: TGTGCCAGCGTTGTTCTAGCGGGAGGAGTACATACGCAGTATTTT. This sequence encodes CASVVLAGGVHTQYF.

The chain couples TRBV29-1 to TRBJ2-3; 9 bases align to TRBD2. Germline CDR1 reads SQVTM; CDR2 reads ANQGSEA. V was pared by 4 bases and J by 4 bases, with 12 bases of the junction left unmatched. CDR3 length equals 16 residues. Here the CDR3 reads CSVVKGLAGVADTQYF. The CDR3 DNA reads TGCAGCGTTGTAAAGGGGTTAGCGGGAGTCGCAGATACGCAGTATTTT.

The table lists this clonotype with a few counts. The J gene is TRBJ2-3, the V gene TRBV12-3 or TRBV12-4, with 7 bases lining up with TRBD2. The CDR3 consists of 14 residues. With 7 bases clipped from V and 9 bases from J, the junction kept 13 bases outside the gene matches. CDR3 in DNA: TGTGCCAGCATAACTAGCGCCCAATTCGAGACGCAGTATTTT. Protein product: CASITSAQFETQYF.

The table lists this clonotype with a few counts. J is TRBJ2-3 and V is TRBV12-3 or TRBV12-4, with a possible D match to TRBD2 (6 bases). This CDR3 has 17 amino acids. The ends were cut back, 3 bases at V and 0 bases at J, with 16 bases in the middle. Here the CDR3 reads CASSFGTHFTSTDTQYF. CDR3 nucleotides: TGTGCCAGCAGTTTCGGGACTCATTTTACTAGCACAGATACGCAGTATTTT.

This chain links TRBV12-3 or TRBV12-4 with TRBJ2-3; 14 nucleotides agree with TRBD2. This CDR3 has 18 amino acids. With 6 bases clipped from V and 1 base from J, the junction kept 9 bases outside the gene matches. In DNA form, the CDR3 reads TGTGCCAGCAGCGGACTAGCGGGAGGCATTAGGCGCACAGATACGCAGTATTTT. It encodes CASSGLAGGIRRTDTQYF.

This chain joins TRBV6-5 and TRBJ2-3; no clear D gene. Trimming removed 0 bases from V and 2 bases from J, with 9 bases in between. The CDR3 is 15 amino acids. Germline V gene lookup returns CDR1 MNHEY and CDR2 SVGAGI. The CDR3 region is CASSYSIQDTDTQYF. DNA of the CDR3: TGTGCCAGCAGTTACTCGATACAAGACACAGATACGCAGTATTTT.

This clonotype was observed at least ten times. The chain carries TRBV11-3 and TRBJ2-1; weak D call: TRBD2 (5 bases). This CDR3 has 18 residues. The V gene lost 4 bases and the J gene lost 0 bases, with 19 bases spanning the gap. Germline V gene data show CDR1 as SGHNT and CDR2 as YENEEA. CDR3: CASSSYMRVRSSYNEQFF. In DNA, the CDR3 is TGTGCCAGCAGCTCCTACATGAGGGTACGAAGCTCCTACAATGAGCAGTTCTTC.

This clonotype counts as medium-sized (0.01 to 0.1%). The CDR3, as DNA: TGTGCCAGCAGCTTAGCGCCGACGACGGGAGATACGCAGTATTTT. It yields the protein CASSLAPTTGDTQYF. V and J are TRBV7-2 and TRBJ2-3; no definite D call. The CDR3 length is 15 residues. CDR1 SGHTA and CDR2 FQGNSA come from the germline V gene. Trimming took 0 bases from V and 5 from J, leaving 12 bases between them.

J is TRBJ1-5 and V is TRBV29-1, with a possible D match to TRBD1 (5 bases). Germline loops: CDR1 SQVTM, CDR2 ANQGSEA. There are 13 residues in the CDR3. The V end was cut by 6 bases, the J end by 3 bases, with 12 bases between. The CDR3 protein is CSVAGQANQPQHF. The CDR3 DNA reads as TGCAGCGTCGCAGGACAAGCCAATCAGCCCCAGCATTTT.

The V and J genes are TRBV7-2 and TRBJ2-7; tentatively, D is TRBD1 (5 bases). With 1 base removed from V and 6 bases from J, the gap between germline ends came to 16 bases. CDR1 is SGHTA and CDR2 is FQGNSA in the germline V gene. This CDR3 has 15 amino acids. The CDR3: CASSLGPGSFAEQYF. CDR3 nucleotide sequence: TGTGCCAGCAGCTTAGGGCCAGGGTCCTTTGCCGAGCAGTACTTC.

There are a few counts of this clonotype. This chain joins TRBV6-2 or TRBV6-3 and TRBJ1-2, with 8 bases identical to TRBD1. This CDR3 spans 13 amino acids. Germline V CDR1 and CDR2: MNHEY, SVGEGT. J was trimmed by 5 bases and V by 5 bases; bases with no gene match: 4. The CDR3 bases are TGTGCCAGCAGTCGGGACAGGAAGTATGGCTACACCTTC. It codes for CASSRDRKYGYTF.

CDR3 nucleotides: TGTGCCAGCAGCTTAAAGGGCGGGCCAGGGACAGGTCGGACCGGGGAGCTGTTTTTT. Amino acids: CASSLKGGPGTGRTGELFF. The gene calls are TRBV7-2 and TRBJ2-2, with TRBD1 matching 8 bases. This CDR3 is built from 19 residues. V was clipped by 2 bases and J by 5 bases; unmatched bases: 16. CDR1 and CDR2 from the germline V gene are SGHTA and FQGNSA.

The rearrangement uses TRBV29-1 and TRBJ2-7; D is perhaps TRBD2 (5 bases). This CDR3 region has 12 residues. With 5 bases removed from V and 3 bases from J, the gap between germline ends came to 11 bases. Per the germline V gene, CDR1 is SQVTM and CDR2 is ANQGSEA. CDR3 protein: CSVKRAGYEQYF. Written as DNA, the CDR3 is TGCAGCGTTAAGAGGGCGGGCTACGAGCAGTACTTC.

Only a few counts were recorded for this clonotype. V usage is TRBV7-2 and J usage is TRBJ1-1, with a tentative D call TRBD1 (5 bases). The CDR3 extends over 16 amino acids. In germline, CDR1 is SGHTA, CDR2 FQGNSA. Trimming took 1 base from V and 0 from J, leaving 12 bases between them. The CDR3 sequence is CASSLVRGGLNTEAFF. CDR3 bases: TGTGCCAGCAGCTTAGTAAGGGGCGGACTGAACACTGAAGCTTTCTTT.

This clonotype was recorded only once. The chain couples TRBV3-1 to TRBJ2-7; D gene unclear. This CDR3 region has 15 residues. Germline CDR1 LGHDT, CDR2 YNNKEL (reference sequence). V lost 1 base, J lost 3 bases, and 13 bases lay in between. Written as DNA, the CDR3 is TGTGCCAGCAGCCAAGCAGGCCCCAGAAACTACGAGCAGTACTTC. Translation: CASSQAGPRNYEQYF.

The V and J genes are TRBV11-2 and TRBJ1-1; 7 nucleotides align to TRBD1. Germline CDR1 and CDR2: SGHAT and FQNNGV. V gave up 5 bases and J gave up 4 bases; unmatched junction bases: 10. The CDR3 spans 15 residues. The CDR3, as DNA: TGTGCCAGCAGCCGATTAAGGGACAGTTTCACTGAAGCTTTCTTT. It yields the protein CASSRLRDSFTEAFF.

The chain's CDR3 is CASRPGQGSETQYF. CDR3 nucleotide sequence: TGCGCCAGCAGACCGGGACAGGGTTCGGAGACCCAGTACTTC. The chain recombines TRBV5-1 with TRBJ2-5; 9 bases map to TRBD1. From germline, CDR1 is SGHRS and CDR2 YFSETQ. The length of the CDR3 is 14 residues. The V gene end was trimmed by 5 bases and the J gene end by 5 bases; junction bases not matched to a gene: 7.

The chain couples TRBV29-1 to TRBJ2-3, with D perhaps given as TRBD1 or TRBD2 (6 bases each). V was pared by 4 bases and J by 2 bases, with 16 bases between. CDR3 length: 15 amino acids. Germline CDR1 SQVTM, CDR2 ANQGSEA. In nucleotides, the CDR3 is TGCAGCGTTGTAAAGGGGGGACCGTTCACAGATACGCAGTATTTT. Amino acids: CSVVKGGPFTDTQYF.

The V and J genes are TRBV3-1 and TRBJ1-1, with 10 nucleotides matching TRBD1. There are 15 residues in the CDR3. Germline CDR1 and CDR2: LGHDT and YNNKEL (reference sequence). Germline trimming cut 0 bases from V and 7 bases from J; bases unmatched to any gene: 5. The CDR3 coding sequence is TGTGCCAGCAGCCAAGAAGACAGGGGGCGAGGTGAAGCTTTCTTT. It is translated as CASSQEDRGRGEAFF.

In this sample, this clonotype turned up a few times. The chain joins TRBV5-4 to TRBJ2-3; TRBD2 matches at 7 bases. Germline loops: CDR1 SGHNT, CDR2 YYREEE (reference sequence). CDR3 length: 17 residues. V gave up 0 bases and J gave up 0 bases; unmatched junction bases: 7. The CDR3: CASSLVGGGGSTDTQYF. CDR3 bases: TGTGCCAGCAGCTTGGTTGGCGGGGGAGGTAGCACAGATACGCAGTATTTT.

This chain's CDR3 is CAWNRKGTGGTEAFF. The DNA of the CDR3 is TGTGCCTGGAATCGGAAAGGGACTGGCGGGACTGAAGCTTTCTTT. J is TRBJ1-1 and V is TRBV30; TRBD1 might be the D (5 bases). The CDR3 length is 15 residues. Germline CDR1 is GTSNPN and CDR2 is SVGIG (reference sequence). Trimming took 4 bases from V and 5 from J, leaving 20 bases between them.

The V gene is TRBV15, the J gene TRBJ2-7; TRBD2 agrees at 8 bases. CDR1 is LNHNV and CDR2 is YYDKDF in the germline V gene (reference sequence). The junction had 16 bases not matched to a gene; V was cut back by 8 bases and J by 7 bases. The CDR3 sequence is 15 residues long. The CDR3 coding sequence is TGTGCCACCGAAGTAGAGCGTAGCGGGAAGGGGGAGCAGTACTTC. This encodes CATEVERSGKGEQYF.

CDR3 region: CASSQVSEQFF. The CDR3 DNA reads TGCGCCAGCAGCCAAGTGAGTGAGCAGTTCTTC. The rearrangement joins TRBV4-1 to TRBJ2-1; D is ambiguous. Germline CDR1 is MGHRA and CDR2 is YSYEKL. This CDR3 is 11 amino acids long. The germline V and J ends were trimmed by 1 base and 9 bases, with 4 bases remaining between them.